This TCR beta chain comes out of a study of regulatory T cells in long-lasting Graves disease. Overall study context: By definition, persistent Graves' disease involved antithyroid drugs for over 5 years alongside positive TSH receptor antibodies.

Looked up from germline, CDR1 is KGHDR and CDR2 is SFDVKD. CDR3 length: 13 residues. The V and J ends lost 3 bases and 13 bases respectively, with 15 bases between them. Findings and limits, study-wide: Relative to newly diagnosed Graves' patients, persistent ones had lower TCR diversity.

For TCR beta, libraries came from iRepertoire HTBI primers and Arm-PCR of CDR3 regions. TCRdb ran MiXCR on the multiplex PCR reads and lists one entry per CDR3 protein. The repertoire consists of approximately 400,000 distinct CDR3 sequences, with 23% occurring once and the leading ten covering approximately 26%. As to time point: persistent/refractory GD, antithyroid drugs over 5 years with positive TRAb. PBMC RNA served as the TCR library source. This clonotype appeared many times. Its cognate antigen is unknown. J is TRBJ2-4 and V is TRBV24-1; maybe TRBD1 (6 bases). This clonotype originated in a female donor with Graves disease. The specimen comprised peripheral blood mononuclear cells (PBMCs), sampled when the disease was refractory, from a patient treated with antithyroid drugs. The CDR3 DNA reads TGTGCCACCAGTGATCCCGGGACACGGTCGCAGTACTTC. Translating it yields CATSDPGTRSQYF.